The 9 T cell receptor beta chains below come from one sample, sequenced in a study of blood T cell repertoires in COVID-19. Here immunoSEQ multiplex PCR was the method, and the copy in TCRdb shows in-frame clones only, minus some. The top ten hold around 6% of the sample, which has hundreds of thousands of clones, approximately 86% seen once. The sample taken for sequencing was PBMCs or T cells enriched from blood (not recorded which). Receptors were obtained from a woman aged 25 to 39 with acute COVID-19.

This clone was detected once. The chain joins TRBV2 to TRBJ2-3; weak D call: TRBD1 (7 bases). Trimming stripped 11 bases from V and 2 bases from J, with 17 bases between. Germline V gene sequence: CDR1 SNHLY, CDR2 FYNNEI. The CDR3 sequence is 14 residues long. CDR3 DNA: TGTGCCTCCCAGGGGGGTTTAACCACAGATACGCAGTATTTT. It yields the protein CASQGGLTTDTQYF.

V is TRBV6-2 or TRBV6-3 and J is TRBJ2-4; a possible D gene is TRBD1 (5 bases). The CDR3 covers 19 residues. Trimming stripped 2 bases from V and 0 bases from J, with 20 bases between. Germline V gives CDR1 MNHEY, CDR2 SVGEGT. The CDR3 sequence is CASSYPTAREILAKNIQYF. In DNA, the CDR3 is TGTGCCAGCAGTTACCCGACAGCCCGAGAAATTCTAGCCAAAAACATTCAGTACTTC.

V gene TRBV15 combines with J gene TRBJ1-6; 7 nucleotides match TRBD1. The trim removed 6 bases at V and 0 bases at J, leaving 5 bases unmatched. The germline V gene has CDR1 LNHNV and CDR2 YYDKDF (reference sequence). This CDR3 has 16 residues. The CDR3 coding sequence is TGTGCCACCAGGCCGGGACAGAGCTCCTATAATTCACCCCTCCACTTT. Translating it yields CATRPGQSSYNSPLHF.

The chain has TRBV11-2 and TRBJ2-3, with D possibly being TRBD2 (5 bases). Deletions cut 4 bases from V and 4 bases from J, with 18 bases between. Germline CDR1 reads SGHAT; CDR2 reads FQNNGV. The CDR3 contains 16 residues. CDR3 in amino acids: CASSSLDSALADTQYF. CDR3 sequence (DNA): TGTGCCAGCAGCTCGTTAGATAGCGCATTGGCAGATACGCAGTATTTT.

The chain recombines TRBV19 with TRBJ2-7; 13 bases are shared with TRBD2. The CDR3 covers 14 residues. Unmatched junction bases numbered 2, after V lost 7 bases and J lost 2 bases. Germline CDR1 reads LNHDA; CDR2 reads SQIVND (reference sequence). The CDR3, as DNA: TGTGCCAGTACCACTAGCGGGAGGGCCTACGAGCAGTACTTC. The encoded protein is CASTTSGRAYEQYF.

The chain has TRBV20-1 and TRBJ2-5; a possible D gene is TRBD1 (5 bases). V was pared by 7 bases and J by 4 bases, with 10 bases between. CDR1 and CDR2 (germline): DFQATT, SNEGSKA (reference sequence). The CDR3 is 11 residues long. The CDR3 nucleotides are TGCAGTGGGTCAGGGTTAGAGACCCAGTACTTC. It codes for CSGSGLETQYF.

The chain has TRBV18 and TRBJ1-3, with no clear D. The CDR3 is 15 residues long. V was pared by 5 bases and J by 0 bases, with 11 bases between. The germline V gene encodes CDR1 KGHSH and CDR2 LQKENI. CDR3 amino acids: CASSVSKNSGNTIYF. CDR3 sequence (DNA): TGTGCCAGCTCAGTCAGTAAAAACTCTGGAAACACCATATATTTT.

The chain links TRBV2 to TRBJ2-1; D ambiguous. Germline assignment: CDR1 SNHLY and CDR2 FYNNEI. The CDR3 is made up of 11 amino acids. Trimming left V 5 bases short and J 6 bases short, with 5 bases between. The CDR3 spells CASSLVNEQFF. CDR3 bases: TGTGCCAGCAGTTTAGTCAATGAGCAGTTCTTC.

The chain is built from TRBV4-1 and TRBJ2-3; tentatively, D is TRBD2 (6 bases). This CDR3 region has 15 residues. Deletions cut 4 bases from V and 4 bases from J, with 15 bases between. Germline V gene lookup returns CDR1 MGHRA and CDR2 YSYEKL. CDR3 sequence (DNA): TGCGCCAGCAGCCTCCGGACGGGAGTCGCAGATACGCAGTATTTT. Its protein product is CASSLRTGVADTQYF.